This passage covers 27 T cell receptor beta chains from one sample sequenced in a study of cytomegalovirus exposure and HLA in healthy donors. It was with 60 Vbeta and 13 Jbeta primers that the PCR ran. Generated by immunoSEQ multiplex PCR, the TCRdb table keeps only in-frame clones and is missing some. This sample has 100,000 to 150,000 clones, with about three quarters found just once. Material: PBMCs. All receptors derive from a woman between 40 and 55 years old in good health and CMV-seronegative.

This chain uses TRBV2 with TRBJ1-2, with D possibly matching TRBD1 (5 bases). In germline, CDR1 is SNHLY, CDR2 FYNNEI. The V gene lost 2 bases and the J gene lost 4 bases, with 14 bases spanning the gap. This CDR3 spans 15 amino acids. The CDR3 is CASSEWVGPSYGYTF. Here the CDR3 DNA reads TGTGCCAGCAGTGAATGGGTGGGGCCGAGCTATGGCTACACCTTC.

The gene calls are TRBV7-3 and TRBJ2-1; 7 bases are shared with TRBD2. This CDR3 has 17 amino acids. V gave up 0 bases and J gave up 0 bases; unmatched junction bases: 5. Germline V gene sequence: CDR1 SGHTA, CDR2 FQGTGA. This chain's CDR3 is CASSLTTVAGSYNEQFF. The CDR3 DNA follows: TGTGCCAGCAGCTTAACGACGGTAGCGGGCTCCTACAATGAGCAGTTCTTC.

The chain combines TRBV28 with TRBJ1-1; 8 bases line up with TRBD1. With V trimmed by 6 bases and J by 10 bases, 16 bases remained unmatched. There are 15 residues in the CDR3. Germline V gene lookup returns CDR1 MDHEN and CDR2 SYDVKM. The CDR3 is CASSRRDRRLKVAFF. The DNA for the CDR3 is TGTGCCAGCAGCCGACGGGACAGGAGGCTGAAGGTAGCTTTCTTT.

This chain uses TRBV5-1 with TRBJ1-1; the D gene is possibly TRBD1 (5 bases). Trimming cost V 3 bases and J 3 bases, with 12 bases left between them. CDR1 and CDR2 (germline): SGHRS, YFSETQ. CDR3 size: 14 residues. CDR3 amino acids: CASSSISGYTEAFF. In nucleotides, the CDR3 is TGCGCCAGCAGCTCAATTTCAGGGTACACTGAAGCTTTCTTT.

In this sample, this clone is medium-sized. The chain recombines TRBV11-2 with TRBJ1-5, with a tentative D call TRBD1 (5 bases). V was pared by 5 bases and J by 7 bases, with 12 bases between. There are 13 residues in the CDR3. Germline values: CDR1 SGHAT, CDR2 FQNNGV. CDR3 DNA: TGTGCCAGCAGCCCGGGGGATCGGCAGCCCCAGCATTTT. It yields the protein CASSPGDRQPQHF.

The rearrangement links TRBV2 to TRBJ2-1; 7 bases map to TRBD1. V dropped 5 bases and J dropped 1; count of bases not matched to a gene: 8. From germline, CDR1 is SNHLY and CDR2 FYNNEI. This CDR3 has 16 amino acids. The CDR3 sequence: CASSHRGTTSYNEQFF. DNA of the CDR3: TGTGCCAGCAGTCACAGGGGTACCACGTCCTACAATGAGCAGTTCTTC.

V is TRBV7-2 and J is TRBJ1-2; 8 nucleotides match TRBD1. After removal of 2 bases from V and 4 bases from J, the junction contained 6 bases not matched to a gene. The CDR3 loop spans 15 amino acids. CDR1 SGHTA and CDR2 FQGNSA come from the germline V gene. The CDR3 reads CASSLSTGGVYGYTF. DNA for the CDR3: TGTGCCAGCAGCTTAAGCACAGGGGGGGTCTATGGCTACACCTTC.

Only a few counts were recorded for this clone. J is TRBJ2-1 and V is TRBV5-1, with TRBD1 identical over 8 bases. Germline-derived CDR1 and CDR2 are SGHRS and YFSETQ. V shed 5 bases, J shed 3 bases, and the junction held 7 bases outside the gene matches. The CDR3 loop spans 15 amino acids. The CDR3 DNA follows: TGCGCCAGCAGTTCTTACAGGGGGTTCTACAATGAGCAGTTCTTC. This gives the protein CASSSYRGFYNEQFF.

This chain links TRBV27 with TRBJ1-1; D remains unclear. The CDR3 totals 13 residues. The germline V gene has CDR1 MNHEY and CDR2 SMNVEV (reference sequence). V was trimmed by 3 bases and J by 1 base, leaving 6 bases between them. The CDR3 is CASSFEGNTEAFF. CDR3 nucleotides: TGTGCCAGCAGTTTCGAGGGGAACACTGAAGCTTTCTTT.

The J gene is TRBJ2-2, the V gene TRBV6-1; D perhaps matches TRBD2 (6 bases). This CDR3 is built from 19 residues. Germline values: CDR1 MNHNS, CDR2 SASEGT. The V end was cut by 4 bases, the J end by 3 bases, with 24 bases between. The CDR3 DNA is TGTGCCAGCAGTGTTCCCCCCCAATGGAGGGGATTATACACCGGGGAGCTGTTTTTT. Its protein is CASSVPPQWRGLYTGELFF.

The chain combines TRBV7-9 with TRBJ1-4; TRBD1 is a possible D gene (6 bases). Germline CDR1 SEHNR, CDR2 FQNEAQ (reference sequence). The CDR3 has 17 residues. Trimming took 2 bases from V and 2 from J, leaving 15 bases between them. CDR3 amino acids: CASSLWGGGPTNEKLFF. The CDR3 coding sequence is TGTGCCAGCAGCTTATGGGGCGGGGGGCCCACTAATGAAAAACTGTTTTTT.

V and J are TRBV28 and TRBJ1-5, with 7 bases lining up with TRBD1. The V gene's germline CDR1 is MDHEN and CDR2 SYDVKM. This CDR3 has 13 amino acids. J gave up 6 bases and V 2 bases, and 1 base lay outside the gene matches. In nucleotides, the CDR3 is TGTGCCAGCAGTTTAGAGGGGGCTCAGCCCCAGCATTTT. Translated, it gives CASSLEGAQPQHF.

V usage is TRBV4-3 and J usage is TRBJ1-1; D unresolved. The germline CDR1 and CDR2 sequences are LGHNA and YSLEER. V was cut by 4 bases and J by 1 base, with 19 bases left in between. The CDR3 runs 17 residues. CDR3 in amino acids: CASSPGVGGRENTEAFF. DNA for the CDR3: TGCGCCAGCAGCCCAGGAGTAGGAGGGCGGGAGAACACTGAAGCTTTCTTT.

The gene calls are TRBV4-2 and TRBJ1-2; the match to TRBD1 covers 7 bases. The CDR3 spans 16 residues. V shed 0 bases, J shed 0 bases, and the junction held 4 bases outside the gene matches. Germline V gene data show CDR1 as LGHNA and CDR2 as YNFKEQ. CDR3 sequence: CASSQDSGTANYGYTF. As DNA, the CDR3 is TGTGCCAGCAGCCAAGACAGTGGGACAGCTAACTATGGCTACACCTTC.

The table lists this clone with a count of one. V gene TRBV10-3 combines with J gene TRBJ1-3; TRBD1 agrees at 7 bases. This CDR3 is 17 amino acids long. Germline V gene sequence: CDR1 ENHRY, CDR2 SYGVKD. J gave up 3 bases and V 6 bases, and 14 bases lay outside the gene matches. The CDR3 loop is CAIRGMDRTFVGNTIYF. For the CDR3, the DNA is TGTGCCATCAGGGGAATGGACAGGACGTTCGTTGGAAACACCATATATTTT.

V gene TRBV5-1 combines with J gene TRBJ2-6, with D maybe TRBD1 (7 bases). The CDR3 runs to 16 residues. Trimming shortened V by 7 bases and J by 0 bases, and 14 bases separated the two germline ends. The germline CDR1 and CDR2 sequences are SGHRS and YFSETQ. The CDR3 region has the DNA TGCGCCAGCGGCGGGACAGTGTACTCTGGGGCCAACGTCCTGACTTTC. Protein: CASGGTVYSGANVLTF.

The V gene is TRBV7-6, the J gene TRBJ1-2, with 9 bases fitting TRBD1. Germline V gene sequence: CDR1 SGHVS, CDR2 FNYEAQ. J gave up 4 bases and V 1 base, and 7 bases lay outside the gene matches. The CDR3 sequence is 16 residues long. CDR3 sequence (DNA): TGTGCCAGCAGCTTAGAAGGACAGGGGAATACCTATGGCTACACCTTC. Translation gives CASSLEGQGNTYGYTF. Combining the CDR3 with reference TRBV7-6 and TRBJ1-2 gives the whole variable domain GAGVSQSPRYKVTKRGQDVALRCDPISGHVSLYWYRQALGQGPEFLTYFNYEAQQDKSGLPNDRFSAERPEGSISTLTIQRTEQRDSAMYRCASSLEGQGNTYGYTFGSGTRLTVV.

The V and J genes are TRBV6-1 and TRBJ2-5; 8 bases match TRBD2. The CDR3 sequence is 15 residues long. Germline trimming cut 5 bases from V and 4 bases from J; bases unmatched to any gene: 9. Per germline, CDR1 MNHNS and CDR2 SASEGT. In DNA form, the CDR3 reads TGTGCCAGCAGTCCGGGGGGGAGGGACCGAGAGACCCAGTACTTC. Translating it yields CASSPGGRDRETQYF.

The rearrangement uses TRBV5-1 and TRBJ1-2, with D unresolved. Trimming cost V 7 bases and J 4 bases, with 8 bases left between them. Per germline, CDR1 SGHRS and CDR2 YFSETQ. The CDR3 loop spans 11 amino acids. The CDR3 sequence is CASSGSYGYTF. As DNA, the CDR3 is TGCGCCAGCTCCGGGAGCTATGGCTACACCTTC.

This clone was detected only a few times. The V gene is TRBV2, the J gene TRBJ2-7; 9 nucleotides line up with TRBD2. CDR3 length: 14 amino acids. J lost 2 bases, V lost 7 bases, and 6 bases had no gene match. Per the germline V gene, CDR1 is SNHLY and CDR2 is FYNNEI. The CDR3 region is CASIPSGAAYEQYF. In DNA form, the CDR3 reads TGTGCCAGCATACCTAGCGGGGCGGCCTACGAGCAGTACTTC.

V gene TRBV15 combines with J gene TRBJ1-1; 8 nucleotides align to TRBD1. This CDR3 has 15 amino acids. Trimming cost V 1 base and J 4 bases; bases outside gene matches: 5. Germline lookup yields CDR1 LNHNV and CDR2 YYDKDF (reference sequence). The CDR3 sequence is CATSRAGGEGTEAFF. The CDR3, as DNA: TGTGCCACCAGCAGAGCAGGGGGCGAGGGCACTGAAGCTTTCTTT.

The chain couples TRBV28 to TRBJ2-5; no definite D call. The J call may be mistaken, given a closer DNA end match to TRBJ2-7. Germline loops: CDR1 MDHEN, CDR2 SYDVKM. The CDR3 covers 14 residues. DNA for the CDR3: TGTGCCAGCAGTTTAGGTGTCCTTTCCTACGAGCAGTACTTC. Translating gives CASSLGVLSYEQYF.

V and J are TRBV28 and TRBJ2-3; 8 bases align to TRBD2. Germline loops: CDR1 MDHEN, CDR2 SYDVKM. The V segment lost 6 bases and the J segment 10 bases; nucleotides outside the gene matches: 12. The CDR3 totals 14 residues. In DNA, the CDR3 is TGTGCCAGCAGCGAAGCGGGAGTTTTGGATGCGCAGTATTTT. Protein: CASSEAGVLDAQYF.

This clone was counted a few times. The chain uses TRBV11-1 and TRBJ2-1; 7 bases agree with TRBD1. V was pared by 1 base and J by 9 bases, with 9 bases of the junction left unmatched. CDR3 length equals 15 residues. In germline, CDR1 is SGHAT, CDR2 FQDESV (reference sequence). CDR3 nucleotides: TGTGCCAGCAGCTTAGGAGGGGGCAGTACCAGTGAGCAGTTCTTC. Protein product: CASSLGGGSTSEQFF.

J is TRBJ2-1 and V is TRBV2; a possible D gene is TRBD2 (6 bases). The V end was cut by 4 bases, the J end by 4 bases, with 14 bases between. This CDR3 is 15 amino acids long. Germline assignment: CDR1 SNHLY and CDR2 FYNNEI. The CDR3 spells CASSGRETPYNEQFF. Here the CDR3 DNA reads TGTGCCAGCAGTGGCCGGGAGACACCATACAATGAGCAGTTCTTC.

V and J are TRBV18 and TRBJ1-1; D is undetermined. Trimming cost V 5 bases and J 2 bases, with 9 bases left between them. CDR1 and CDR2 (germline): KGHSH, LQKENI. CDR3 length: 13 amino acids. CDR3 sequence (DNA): TGTGCCAGCTCATCAACAGCAAACACTGAAGCTTTCTTT. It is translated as CASSSTANTEAFF.

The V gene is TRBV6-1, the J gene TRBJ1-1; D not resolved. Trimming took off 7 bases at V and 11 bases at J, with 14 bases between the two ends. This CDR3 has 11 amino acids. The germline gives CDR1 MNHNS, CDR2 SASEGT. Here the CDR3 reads CASNLGRGAFF. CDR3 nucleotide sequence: TGTGCCAGCAACTTAGGACGCGGGGCTTTCTTT.